A selection of T cell receptor beta chains follows, all from one sample in a study of control samples from healthy donors and cancer patients. TCRdb keeps only in-frame clones here, not all; method: immunoSEQ multiplex PCR. The table lists about 120,000 clones, over 75% of them singletons. Sequenced input: PBMCs. Receptors originate from a woman aged 45-59 years with colorectal cancer. CDR3s include the opening cysteine and the closing phenylalanine or tryptophan. A D gene is named only where the DNA matches it firmly. Some rows have no size entry. The others give once, few or many, or a class for an expanded clone.

j_call: TRBJ1-6
d_call: -
v_call: TRBV6-2/TRBV6-3
clone_size: -
cdr3_aa: CASSLQGVNNSPLHF
cdr3_nt: TGTGCCAGCAGCCTACAGGGAGTTAATAATTCACCCCTCCACTTT

j_call: TRBJ2-6
d_call: -
v_call: TRBV7-2
clone_size: -
cdr3_aa: CASSYSSPGANVLTF
cdr3_nt: TGTGCCAGCAGTTATAGTAGCCCTGGGGCCAACGTCCTGACTTTC

j_call: TRBJ2-3
d_call: -
v_call: TRBV6-2/TRBV6-3
clone_size: -
cdr3_aa: CASSYRLELFTDTQYF
cdr3_nt: TGTGCCAGCAGTTACAGACTAGAACTTTTCACAGATACGCAGTATTTT

j_call: TRBJ1-6
d_call: -
v_call: TRBV30
clone_size: once
cdr3_aa: CAWRPRSPYNSPLHF
cdr3_nt: TGTGCCTGGAGGCCCCGGAGCCCCTATAATTCACCCCTCCACTTT

j_call: TRBJ1-6
d_call: -
v_call: TRBV5-1
clone_size: -
cdr3_aa: CASSLGVRNSPLHF
cdr3_nt: TGCGCCAGCAGCTTGGGGGTTAGAAATTCACCCCTCCACTTT

j_call: TRBJ2-5
d_call: -
v_call: TRBV7-6
clone_size: -
cdr3_aa: CASSSKGWGFLEETQYF
cdr3_nt: TGTGCCAGCAGCTCCAAGGGGTGGGGTTTTCTAGAAGAGACCCAGTACTTC

j_call: TRBJ1-2
d_call: -
v_call: TRBV10-3
clone_size: -
cdr3_aa: CAAWRPGAFYGYTF
cdr3_nt: TGTGCCGCCTGGCGTCCGGGGGCTTTCTATGGCTACACCTTC

j_call: TRBJ1-6
d_call: -
v_call: TRBV14
clone_size: few
cdr3_aa: CASSQGRVGGSPLHF
cdr3_nt: TGTGCCAGCAGCCAAGGCAGGGTGGGTGGTTCACCCCTCCACTTT

j_call: TRBJ2-7
d_call: TRBD1
v_call: TRBV11-1
clone_size: -
cdr3_aa: CASNQGVPYEQYF
cdr3_nt: TGTGCCAGCAACCAGGGGGTCCCCTACGAGCAGTACTTC

j_call: TRBJ2-3
d_call: -
v_call: TRBV7-3
clone_size: -
cdr3_aa: CASSIDSGRGDTQYF
cdr3_nt: TGTGCCAGCAGCATAGACTCTGGTCGAGGGGATACGCAGTATTTT

j_call: TRBJ1-1
d_call: -
v_call: TRBV18
clone_size: -
cdr3_aa: CASSPPGDTEAFF
cdr3_nt: TGTGCCAGCTCCCCACCAGGGGACACTGAAGCTTTCTTT

j_call: TRBJ2-2
d_call: -
v_call: TRBV27
clone_size: -
cdr3_aa: CASSFSSGGELFF
cdr3_nt: TGTGCCAGCAGTTTCTCGAGTGGGGGGGAGCTGTTTTTT

j_call: TRBJ1-3
d_call: -
v_call: TRBV13
clone_size: -
cdr3_aa: CASSRGPAGNTIYF
cdr3_nt: TGTGCCAGCAGCCGAGGACCTGCTGGAAACACCATATATTTT

j_call: TRBJ2-7
d_call: -
v_call: TRBV19
clone_size: -
cdr3_aa: CASSIRGIGEQYF
cdr3_nt: TGTGCCAGTAGTATACGGGGTATAGGCGAGCAGTACTTC

j_call: TRBJ1-6
d_call: -
v_call: TRBV3-1/TRBV3-2
clone_size: -
cdr3_aa: CASSQDPWSLHF
cdr3_nt: TGTGCCAGCAGCCAAGACCCCTGGTCCCTCCACTTT

j_call: TRBJ1-2
d_call: -
v_call: TRBV5-6
clone_size: -
cdr3_aa: CASSLDRAGGYTF
cdr3_nt: TGTGCCAGCAGCTTGGACAGGGCGGGTGGCTACACCTTC

j_call: TRBJ2-1
d_call: -
v_call: TRBV30
clone_size: -
cdr3_aa: CAWSGTTYNEQFF
cdr3_nt: TGTGCCTGGAGCGGGACCACTTACAATGAGCAGTTCTTC

j_call: TRBJ2-3
d_call: -
v_call: TRBV9
clone_size: -
cdr3_aa: CASSVIENTDTQYF
cdr3_nt: TGTGCCAGCAGCGTAATAGAAAACACAGATACGCAGTATTTT

j_call: TRBJ1-4
d_call: TRBD1
v_call: TRBV27
clone_size: -
cdr3_aa: CASSSGVGTGDEKLFF
cdr3_nt: TGTGCCAGCAGTTCAGGGGTCGGGACAGGGGATGAAAAACTGTTTTTT

j_call: TRBJ2-1
d_call: -
v_call: TRBV3-1/TRBV3-2
clone_size: -
cdr3_aa: CASSLRGDEQFF
cdr3_nt: TGTGCCAGCAGCCTTAGGGGGGATGAGCAGTTCTTC

j_call: TRBJ1-2
d_call: -
v_call: TRBV19
clone_size: -
cdr3_aa: CASTGMKGPNYGYTF
cdr3_nt: TGTGCCAGTACTGGTATGAAGGGCCCTAACTATGGCTACACCTTC

j_call: TRBJ2-7
d_call: -
v_call: TRBV7-3
clone_size: -
cdr3_aa: CASSLRRTVSYEQYF
cdr3_nt: TGTGCCAGCAGCTTAAGGCGGACGGTCTCCTACGAGCAGTACTTC

j_call: TRBJ1-4
d_call: TRBD1
v_call: TRBV19
clone_size: -
cdr3_aa: CASRDRAATNEKLFF
cdr3_nt: TGTGCCAGTAGAGACAGGGCGGCAACTAATGAAAAACTGTTTTTT

j_call: TRBJ2-7
d_call: -
v_call: TRBV14
clone_size: -
cdr3_aa: CASSQDLAGYEQYF
cdr3_nt: TGTGCCAGCAGCCAAGATCTGGCTGGCTACGAGCAGTACTTC

j_call: TRBJ1-2
d_call: -
v_call: TRBV19
clone_size: once
cdr3_aa: CASSLTGSYGYTF
cdr3_nt: TGTGCCAGTAGTTTGACAGGATCCTATGGCTACACCTTC

j_call: TRBJ1-2
d_call: -
v_call: TRBV12-3/TRBV12-4
clone_size: once
cdr3_aa: CASSTDPGTGYTF
cdr3_nt: TGTGCCAGCAGTACAGACCCCGGTACAGGCTACACCTTC